The next 31 T cell receptor beta chains were all read from a single sample in a study of T-cell reconstitution after alpha-beta-depleted transplantation in children. Unique molecular identifiers featured in how the TCRbeta library was prepared. TCRdb reprocessed the PCR reads with MiXCR, giving one entry per CDR3 protein. The sample carries 200,000 to 250,000 distinct CDR3 sequences, roughly 9% recorded once. Sequenced material: PBMCs from the stem cell graft donor, taken from the stem cell graft. Receptor source: a human donor who donated a stem cell graft to a child with acute lymphoblastic leukemia.

There are many counts of this clonotype. V is TRBV3-1 and J is TRBJ2-1, with 14 bases identical to TRBD2. V shed 2 bases and J 7 bases; nucleotides not matched to a gene: 4. This CDR3 has 16 amino acids. Germline V lookup: CDR1 LGHDT, CDR2 YNNKEL (reference sequence). The CDR3 DNA reads TGTGCCAGCAGCCAACCTGGGACTAGCGGGGGTAATGAGCAGTTCTTC. This codes for CASSQPGTSGGNEQFF.

The V and J genes are TRBV12-3 or TRBV12-4 and TRBJ2-2, with 10 bases lining up with TRBD1. CDR3 size: 17 residues. J lost 3 bases, V lost 5 bases, and 9 bases had no gene match. The CDR3 DNA reads as TGTGCCAGCAGTGAAAGGGACAGGGGATTGGACACCGGGGAGCTGTTTTTT. Residues: CASSERDRGLDTGELFF.

The chain carries TRBV7-6 and TRBJ2-3; tentative D call: TRBD2 (6 bases). CDR3 length: 14 amino acids. The germline gives CDR1 SGHVS, CDR2 FNYEAQ. V shed 3 bases and J shed 2 bases, with 9 bases lying between them. The CDR3 is CASSFGGVTDTQYF. CDR3 in DNA: TGTGCCAGCAGCTTTGGAGGGGTCACAGATACGCAGTATTTT.

V gene TRBV6-5 combines with J gene TRBJ1-2; the D is unclear. The CDR3 is made up of 15 amino acids. The V end was cut by 5 bases, the J end by 2 bases, with 15 bases between. Germline loops: CDR1 MNHEY, CDR2 SVGAGI. The CDR3 reads CASSNDYALNYGYTF. The CDR3 region has the DNA TGTGCCAGCAGTAACGACTACGCCCTAAACTATGGCTACACCTTC.

This clonotype was seen many times. The chain uses TRBV4-1 and TRBJ2-2, with D unclear. V dropped 0 bases and J dropped 3 bases, with 14 bases sitting between them. The germline CDR1 and CDR2 sequences are MGHRA and YSYEKL. The CDR3 loop spans 17 amino acids. This chain's CDR3 is CASSQEIPVRYTGELFF. The CDR3 DNA reads TGCGCCAGCAGCCAAGAAATCCCAGTAAGGTACACCGGGGAGCTGTTTTTT.

Many counts were recorded for this clonotype. The rearrangement links TRBV12-3 or TRBV12-4 to TRBJ2-3; the match to TRBD2 covers 13 bases. The V segment lost 6 bases and the J segment 6 bases; nucleotides outside the gene matches: 6. The CDR3 runs to 15 residues. This CDR3 reads CASRTSGGPGDTQYF. Written as DNA, the CDR3 is TGTGCCAGCAGGACTAGCGGGGGGCCAGGTGATACGCAGTATTTT.

This chain joins TRBV12-3 or TRBV12-4 and TRBJ1-4, with unresolved D. The CDR3 contains 14 residues. The germline V and J ends were trimmed by 2 bases and 6 bases, with 10 bases remaining between them. The CDR3 protein is CASSLRGRDEKLFF. CDR3 nucleotides: TGTGCCAGCAGTTTACGGGGTAGGGATGAAAAACTGTTTTTT.

Many counts were recorded for this clonotype. This chain uses TRBV10-2 with TRBJ1-1; a weak D match, TRBD1 (5 bases). V was cut by 7 bases and J by 0 bases, with 12 bases left in between. The CDR3 sequence is 14 residues long. The germline gives CDR1 WSHSY, CDR2 SAAADI. The CDR3 reads CASKLGPMNTEAFF. CDR3 sequence (DNA): TGCGCCAGCAAGTTGGGACCGATGAACACTGAAGCTTTCTTT.

This clonotype was observed many times. This chain joins TRBV16 and TRBJ2-1, with D possibly being TRBD2 (6 bases). Germline V gene data show CDR1 as KGHSY and CDR2 as FQNENV. This CDR3 comprises 17 residues. Deletions cut 2 bases from V and 3 bases from J, with 17 bases between. The CDR3 protein is CASSQPLGRGRYNEQFF. In DNA, the CDR3 is TGTGCCAGCAGCCAACCCTTGGGGCGGGGACGCTACAATGAGCAGTTCTTC.

This clonotype was observed at least ten times. The chain combines TRBV7-2 with TRBJ2-2; D is undetermined. The V and J ends lost 1 base and 5 bases respectively, with 11 bases between them. The CDR3 sequence is 15 residues long. The V gene's germline CDR1 is SGHTA and CDR2 FQGNSA. CDR3 coding DNA: TGTGCCAGCAGCTTAGGTACCTCTCAGACCGGGGAGCTGTTTTTT. Translating gives CASSLGTSQTGELFF.

This clonotype was detected many times. J is TRBJ2-7 and V is TRBV5-4; 8 bases are a match to TRBD1. This CDR3 is built from 13 residues. Germline loops: CDR1 SGHNT, CDR2 YYREEE (reference sequence). V lost 3 bases and J lost 4; bases outside the gene matches: 3. The CDR3 here is CASSSQGVYEQYF. As DNA, the CDR3 is TGTGCCAGCAGCTCACAGGGGGTATACGAGCAGTACTTC.

This clonotype was recorded many times. The rearrangement links TRBV10-3 to TRBJ2-1, with 11 bases lining up with TRBD2. V lost 4 bases and J lost 8; bases outside the gene matches: 7. Germline assignment: CDR1 ENHRY and CDR2 SYGVKD. The CDR3 spans 15 residues. The CDR3 sequence is CAISVTSGGSDEQFF. The DNA of the CDR3 is TGTGCCATCAGTGTAACTAGCGGGGGCTCGGATGAGCAGTTCTTC.

This clonotype was counted many times. The chain uses TRBV11-2 and TRBJ2-3; no firm D call. The CDR3 runs to 12 residues. V shed 6 bases and J shed 2 bases, with 6 bases lying between them. Looked up from germline, CDR1 is SGHAT and CDR2 is FQNNGV. The CDR3, as DNA: TGTGCCAGCAGGCGGTACACAGATACGCAGTATTTT. Translating it yields CASRRYTDTQYF.

The V gene is TRBV2, the J gene TRBJ2-3, with D hard to call. The V gene lost 10 bases and the J gene lost 2 bases, with 16 bases spanning the gap. This CDR3 spans 14 amino acids. Germline V lookup: CDR1 SNHLY, CDR2 FYNNEI. The CDR3 spells CATYRGSDTDTQYF. In nucleotides, the CDR3 is TGTGCCACCTACAGAGGCAGCGACACAGATACGCAGTATTTT. Using reference TRBV2 and TRBJ2-3 for the parts outside the CDR3, the full variable domain is EPEVTQTPSHQVTQMGQEVILRCVPISNHLYFYWYRQILGQKVEFLVSFYNNEISEKSEIFDDQFSVERPDGSNFTLKIRSTKLEDSAMYFCATYRGSDTDTQYFGPGTRLTVL.

The chain combines TRBV11-3 with TRBJ1-1, with D hard to call. The V end lost 9 bases, the J end lost 1 base, and 9 bases lay between the germline ends. This CDR3 is built from 12 residues. Germline-derived CDR1 and CDR2 are SGHNT and YENEEA. The CDR3 nucleotides are TGTGCCAGGTATGCCACGAACACTGAAGCTTTCTTT. Its protein is CARYATNTEAFF. Full variable domain (rest looked up from reference TRBV11-3 and TRBJ1-1): EAGVVQSPRYKIIEKKQPVAFWCNPISGHNTLYWYLQNLGQGPELLIRYENEEAVDDSQLPKDRFSAERLKGVDSTLKIQPAELGDSAVYLCARYATNTEAFFGQGTRLTVV.

This clonotype was detected ten times or more. V gene TRBV15 combines with J gene TRBJ2-2; 8 nucleotides align to TRBD1. This CDR3 is built from 16 residues. CDR1 LNHNV and CDR2 YYDKDF come from the germline V gene (reference sequence). After removal of 3 bases from V and 4 bases from J, the junction contained 7 bases not matched to a gene. CDR3 sequence reads: CATSSLTGTGTGELFF. Here the CDR3 DNA reads TGTGCCACCAGCAGCCTTACAGGGACAGGCACCGGGGAGCTGTTTTTT.

Many counts were recorded for this clonotype. The rearrangement uses TRBV5-1 and TRBJ2-7; possible D gene TRBD1, 6 bases. Looked up from germline, CDR1 is SGHRS and CDR2 is YFSETQ. V lost 0 bases to trimming and J lost 3 bases, with 13 bases between them. The CDR3 has 15 residues. As DNA, the CDR3 is TGCGCCAGCAGCTTGGCCGCGACAGGAATCTACGAGCAGTACTTC. Protein sequence: CASSLAATGIYEQYF.

The gene calls are TRBV11-1 and TRBJ2-7; D unclear. Trimming shortened V by 5 bases and J by 3 bases, and 8 bases separated the two germline ends. The germline V gene has CDR1 SGHAT and CDR2 FQDESV (reference sequence). This CDR3 comprises 12 residues. The CDR3 DNA follows: TGTGCCAGCAGCACCGACGGCTACGAGCAGTACTTC. Its translation: CASSTDGYEQYF.

With regard to this clonotype: At one of its ends the junction is not consistent with the germline gene, which may arise from a read error. V usage is TRBV7-2 and J usage is TRBJ2-5; D unresolved. Germline CDR1 and CDR2: SGHTA and FQGNSA. The CDR3 extends over 13 amino acids. CDR3 bases: TGTGCCAGCAGCTTAGCGCTCCAAGAGACCCGGTACTTC. It encodes CASSLALQETRYF.

The rearrangement uses TRBV5-1 and TRBJ2-5; no firm D call. The CDR3 loop spans 13 amino acids. Germline CDR1 SGHRS, CDR2 YFSETQ. The V end was cut by 4 bases, the J end by 5 bases, with 12 bases between. The CDR3 region is CASSPVGGETQYF. The CDR3, as DNA: TGCGCCAGCAGCCCCGTAGGTGGGGAGACCCAGTACTTC.

This clonotype has a handful of counts. V is TRBV2 and J is TRBJ2-1, with D perhaps matching TRBD2 (6 bases). This CDR3 has 13 residues. Germline V gene data show CDR1 as SNHLY and CDR2 as FYNNEI. V dropped 8 bases and J dropped 5 bases, with 13 bases sitting between them. The CDR3 reads CASLGGPHNEQFF. In nucleotides, the CDR3 is TGTGCCAGCCTGGGAGGCCCCCACAATGAGCAGTTCTTC.

The sample holds many counts of this clonotype. V gene TRBV20-1 combines with J gene TRBJ1-1; no firm D call. The V gene lost 2 bases and the J gene lost 10 bases, with 17 bases spanning the gap. Germline lookup yields CDR1 DFQATT and CDR2 SNEGSKA (reference sequence). The CDR3 has 13 residues. CDR3 nucleotide sequence: TGCAGTGCTAGACCATCAGGACTCACAATAGCTTTCTTT. Amino acids: CSARPSGLTIAFF.

The table lists this clonotype with a few counts. This rearrangement joins TRBV20-1 to TRBJ1-5, with a weak D call TRBD1 (5 bases). The V gene's germline CDR1 is DFQATT and CDR2 SNEGSKA (reference sequence). The CDR3 has 13 amino acids. V shed 3 bases and J shed 5 bases, with 11 bases lying between them. The CDR3, as DNA: TGCAGTGCTAGTTCAGGGCTCGATCAGCCCCAGCATTTT. It encodes CSASSGLDQPQHF.

A word on this clonotype: A read error may be the cause here, since a much bigger clone is one base away. J is TRBJ2-2 and V is TRBV5-1; TRBD1 might be the D (5 bases). The germline V gene has CDR1 SGHRS and CDR2 YFSETQ. The ends were cut back, 6 bases at V and 1 base at J, with 13 bases in the middle. CDR3 length: 15 amino acids. CDR3 sequence reads: CASTGVTGNTGELFF. CDR3 nucleotides: TGCGCCAGCACCGGTGTCACAGGGAACACCGGGGAGCTGTTTTTT.

This clonotype was seen only a few times. V gene TRBV3-1 combines with J gene TRBJ2-7; possibly TRBD2 for D (5 bases). Germline V gene data show CDR1 as LGHDT and CDR2 as YNNKEL (reference sequence). V was cut by 4 bases and J by 1 base, with 11 bases left in between. This CDR3 contains 14 residues. Written as DNA, the CDR3 is TGTGCCAGCAGCCGTTACGGGATTTCCTACGAGCAGTACTTC. Its protein product is CASSRYGISYEQYF.

This clonotype was recorded at least ten times. J is TRBJ2-7 and V is TRBV5-1; no firm D call. The CDR3 has 15 residues. Germline CDR1 and CDR2: SGHRS and YFSETQ. The ends were cut back, 0 bases at V and 1 base at J, with 11 bases in the middle. CDR3 DNA sequence: TGCGCCAGCAGCTTGGTGGGGTTGGGGTCCTACGAGCAGTACTTC. It encodes CASSLVGLGSYEQYF.

This clonotype appeared many times. The rearrangement uses TRBV24-1 and TRBJ2-3, with 7 bases fitting TRBD2. The CDR3 runs 13 residues. After removal of 9 bases from V and 3 bases from J, the junction contained 5 bases not matched to a gene. From germline, CDR1 is KGHDR and CDR2 SFDVKD. The CDR3 region is CATGGAGTDTQYF. The CDR3 DNA reads as TGTGCCACCGGGGGAGCGGGGACAGATACGCAGTATTTT.

This clonotype was observed a few times. The rearrangement joins TRBV24-1 to TRBJ2-3, with 12 bases lining up with TRBD2. This CDR3 has 16 residues. With V trimmed by 7 bases and J by 4 bases, 8 bases remained unmatched. Germline V gene data show CDR1 as KGHDR and CDR2 as SFDVKD. The CDR3 reads CATSLGLAGNADTQYF. The CDR3 region has the DNA TGTGCCACCAGCCTCGGACTAGCGGGGAACGCAGATACGCAGTATTTT.

The CDR3 bases are TGTGCCAGCAGAACTAGCGGATGGCAAGAGACCCAGTACTTC. Translated, it gives CASRTSGWQETQYF. The V gene is TRBV12-3 or TRBV12-4, the J gene TRBJ2-5; 8 nucleotides agree with TRBD2. V lost 6 bases to trimming and J lost 2 bases; unmatched junction nucleotides: 5. The CDR3 has 14 residues.

This clonotype occurred a few times. The chain couples TRBV12-3 or TRBV12-4 to TRBJ2-4; either TRBD1 or TRBD2 may supply D (5 bases each). V lost 5 bases and J 5 bases, leaving 16 bases between the germline ends. CDR3 length equals 15 residues. The CDR3 loop is CASSPPPMGENIQYF. Here the CDR3 DNA reads TGTGCCAGCAGTCCCCCCCCGATGGGGGAAAACATTCAGTACTTC.

At least ten counts were recorded for this clonotype. V and J are TRBV6-5 and TRBJ1-3; 8 nucleotides match TRBD1. Germline trimming cut 2 bases from V and 2 bases from J; bases unmatched to any gene: 8. This CDR3 contains 17 residues. The germline V gene has CDR1 MNHEY and CDR2 SVGAGI. DNA for the CDR3: TGTGCCAGCAGTTACACGCCCGGGACAGGCGCTGGAAACACCATATATTTT. Its translation: CASSYTPGTGAGNTIYF.